This T cell receptor (beta chain) was captured in a study of blood T cell repertoires in COVID-19. For the study at large: T cells, B-cell-depleted T cells, or PBMCs supplied cDNA or gDNA.

Assay used: immunoSEQ multiplex PCR; TCRdb lists only in-frame clones, some missing. The sample has roughly 150,000 clones, about 81% seen once; the top ten hold roughly 9.6%. This CDR3 contains 15 residues. The V end was cut by 2 bases, the J end by 2 bases, with 10 bases between. Germline V lookup: CDR1 ENHRY, CDR2 SYGVKD. This clonotype originated in a man aged 55 to 69 with active or convalescent COVID-19. This chain uses TRBV10-3 with TRBJ2-4; D ambiguous. The specimen was peripheral blood. The CDR3 DNA sequence: TGTGCCATCAGTGAGACTCCCACCCCCAAAAACATTCAGTACTTC. Translation: CAISETPTPKNIQYF.